This T cell receptor (beta chain) derives from a study of T cells in Graves' hyperthyroidism and ophthalmopathy. RNA transcripts yielded amplified TCR beta CDR3 regions. First-round RT-PCR with HTBI primers amplified the TCR CDR3 region. TCRdb ran MiXCR on the multiplex PCR reads and lists one entry per CDR3 protein. This sample yields around 720,000 distinct CDR3 sequences, of which about 35% are seen a single time; around 29% belongs to the top ten. The germline V and J ends were trimmed by 2 bases and 0 bases, with 10 bases remaining between them. Germline CDR1 and CDR2: ENHRY and SYGVKD. The CDR3 spans 15 residues.

The chain recombines TRBV10-3 with TRBJ1-1; no clear D. Material for sequencing was blood. The receptor comes from a woman in her thirties or forties with Graves' hyperthyroidism. CDR3 sequence (DNA): TGTGCCATCAGTGAGAAAGTGGACTTGAACACTGAAGCTTTCTTT. Residues: CAISEKVDLNTEAFF.